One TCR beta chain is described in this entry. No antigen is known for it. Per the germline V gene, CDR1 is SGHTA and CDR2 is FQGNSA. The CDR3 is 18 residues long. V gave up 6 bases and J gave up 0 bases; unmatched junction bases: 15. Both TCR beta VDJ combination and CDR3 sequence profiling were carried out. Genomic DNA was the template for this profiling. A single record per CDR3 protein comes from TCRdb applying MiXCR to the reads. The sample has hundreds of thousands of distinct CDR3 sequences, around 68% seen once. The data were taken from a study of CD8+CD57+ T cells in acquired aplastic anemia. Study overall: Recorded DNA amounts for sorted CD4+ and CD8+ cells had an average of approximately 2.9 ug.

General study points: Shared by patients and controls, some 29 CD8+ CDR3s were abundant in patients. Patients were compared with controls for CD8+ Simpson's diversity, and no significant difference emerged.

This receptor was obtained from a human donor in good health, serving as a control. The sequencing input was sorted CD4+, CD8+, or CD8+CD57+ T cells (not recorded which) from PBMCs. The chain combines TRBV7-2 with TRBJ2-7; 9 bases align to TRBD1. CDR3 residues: CASRYTGTGTYLSYEQYF. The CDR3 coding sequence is TGTGCCAGCAGATACACCGGGACAGGGACTTACCTCTCCTACGAGCAGTACTTC.